This is a list of T cell receptor beta chains from one sample in a study of cytomegalovirus exposure and HLA in healthy donors. Libraries were prepared by immunoSEQ multiplex PCR; TCRdb keeps only in-frame clonotypes and omits some of them. The sample includes fewer than 85,000 clones, over 60% of them seen just once. Source material: PBMCs. Receptors originate from a male donor in good health and CMV-seropositive. The conserved cysteine and the conserved F or W are not part of the CDR3 here.

v_call	j_call	cdr3_aa
TRBV9	.	ASSVDYGGTYEQY
TRBV2	TRBJ1-2	ASSGNRGGYT
TRBV4-3	TRBJ2-2	ASSQDRGTGELF
TRBV10-1	TRBJ1-1	ASKDDRGPGNTEAF
TRBV19	TRBJ2-7	ASSIYATGVGYEQY
TRBV7-8	TRBJ2-1	ASSLSPSYNEQF
TRBV5-5	TRBJ2-3	ASAKGGEGLGTQY
TRBV7-9	TRBJ2-2	ASSFRNTGELF
TRBV2	TRBJ2-7	ASSEVLAGPSEQY
TRBV4-2	TRBJ1-1	ASREAETMNTEAF
TRBV19	TRBJ2-5	ASSIGTGSYGQY
TRBV4-1	TRBJ2-7	ASSQGGTSVYEQY
TRBV5-4	TRBJ2-3	ASSLPGQAVDTQY
TRBV6-4	TRBJ2-3	ASSLAGGDTQY
TRBV27	TRBJ2-2	ASTQGQGSTGELF
TRBV7-2	TRBJ2-3	ASSPQRGSTDTQY
TRBV5-1	TRBJ2-5	ASSPHRTGPETQY
TRBV5-4	TRBJ2-1	ASSTLGAGGLNEQF
TRBV5-1	TRBJ2-5	ASSLGGTGKQETQY
TRBV4-3	TRBJ2-3	ASSPLSRDTDTQY
TRBV5-8	TRBJ1-1	ASSLSGVGV
TRBV5-4	TRBJ1-2	ASSSGQGYGYT
TRBV5-6	TRBJ2-7	ASRLRGGYEQY
TRBV28	TRBJ1-3	ASSLLFRDSGNTIY
TRBV5-4	TRBJ1-6	ASSLAGRVQGTLH
TRBV7-3	TRBJ2-5	ARKDREAPKDQY
TRBV29-1	TRBJ1-4	SVEDRGGTFGEKLF
TRBV7-9	TRBJ2-7	ASSLVASDEQY
TRBV19	TRBJ2-5	ASSMAGGQETQY
TRBV5-1	TRBJ1-2	ASSLGADYGYT
TRBV5-5	TRBJ2-2	ASSWEQGNTGELF
TRBV18	TRBJ1-6	ASSPGGRPSPLH
TRBV7-3	TRBJ1-1	ASSRIVGTAHEAF
TRBV7-3	TRBJ2-3	ASSSGLAPDTQY
TRBV19	TRBJ1-2	ASGNRVYGYT
TRBV28	TRBJ2-5	ASSLWGQKRPQY
TRBV30	TRBJ2-1	AWSVSAGEHDEQF
TRBV28	TRBJ1-1	ASSFLGARNTEAF
TRBV6-5	TRBJ2-7	ASSLAGGAAYEQY
TRBV5-1	TRBJ2-2	ASSLGQGKAGELF
TRBV13	TRBJ1-6	ASSRGGGDLNSPLH
TRBV5-1	TRBJ2-7	ASSFGLAGESYEQY